This record looks at one TCR beta chain sequence and its context. The antigen is not known. In germline, CDR1 is SGDLS, CDR2 YYNGEE. The CDR3 runs to 14 residues. Deletions cut 8 bases from V and 5 bases from J, with 16 bases between. The data derive from a study of CD8 T cells in ankylosing spondylitis. Broader study findings: In ankylosing spondylitis blood, a motif of roughly eight highly homologous TCR beta variants appeared characteristic. In ankylosing spondylitis patients, matched synovial fluid reportedly showed significant enrichment of disease-linked clones. Earlier reports found some motif variants in synovial fluid and blood in reactive arthritis. Disease-linked clones, CD8+, were relatively rare in peripheral blood.

Making the TCR beta libraries involved quantitative 5'-RACE with molecular barcodes. Via MiXCR, TCRdb re-called the 5' RACE reads, giving one row per CDR3 protein. The sample carries about 450,000 distinct CDR3 sequences, roughly 26% recorded once. This TCR was recovered from a male donor with ankylosing spondylitis. This rearrangement joins TRBV9 to TRBJ2-2, with D unresolved. The source material was blood, either unsorted or a sorted T cell fraction (not recorded which). CDR3 bases: TGTGCCAGTGCGGTTGTGGGCGGAACCGGGGAGCTGTTTTTT. Protein product: CASAVVGGTGELFF.